This passage covers 32 T cell receptor beta chains from one sample sequenced in a study of cytomegalovirus exposure and HLA in healthy donors. With 60 Vbeta and 13 Jbeta primers, the PCR was carried out. Libraries were prepared by immunoSEQ multiplex PCR; TCRdb keeps only in-frame clonotypes and omits some of them. The sample carries 70,000 to 100,000 clones, approximately 80% recorded once. Sequenced: PBMCs. The receptors come from a woman in her forties or fifties in good health and CMV-seropositive.

In this sample, this clone turned up a few times. The V call is TRBV27, the J call TRBJ2-1; 7 bases are a match to TRBD1. J was trimmed by 12 bases and V by 5 bases; bases with no gene match: 16. The germline V gene has CDR1 MNHEY and CDR2 SMNVEV (reference sequence). CDR3 length: 15 residues. This CDR3 is CASSLHRTGGYRQFF. The CDR3 DNA reads as TGTGCCAGCAGTCTTCACCGGACAGGTGGCTATCGGCAGTTCTTC.

The chain has TRBV5-1 and TRBJ2-5; 8 bases map to TRBD2. Trimming took 5 bases from V and 4 from J; bases not matched to a gene: 4. The CDR3 covers 13 residues. Germline V gene data show CDR1 as SGHRS and CDR2 as YFSETQ. The DNA for the CDR3 is TGCGCCAGCAGATCACGGGGGGGAGAGACCCAGTACTTC. It yields the protein CASRSRGGETQYF. Full variable domain (outside the CDR3, taken from reference TRBV5-1 and TRBJ2-5): KAGVTQTPRYLIKTRGQQVTLSCSPISGHRSVSWYQQTPGQGLQFLFEYFSETQRNKGNFPGRFSGRQFSNSRSEMNVSTLELGDSALYLCASRSRGGETQYFGPGTRLLVL.

This clone turned up a few times. The rearrangement uses TRBV11-2 and TRBJ2-3; possible D gene TRBD1, 5 bases. CDR3 size: 13 residues. Germline V gives CDR1 SGHAT, CDR2 FQNNGV. The V end lost 0 bases, the J end lost 7 bases, and 8 bases lay between the germline ends. In DNA, the CDR3 is TGTGCCAGCAGCTTAGAGGGGCGAAATACGCAGTATTTT. Encoded protein: CASSLEGRNTQYF.

V is TRBV27 and J is TRBJ1-2; tentatively, D is TRBD1 (6 bases). Per the germline V gene, CDR1 is MNHEY and CDR2 is SMNVEV (reference sequence). V was shortened by 6 bases and J by 5 bases, with 22 bases between the two germline ends. The CDR3 loop spans 16 amino acids. The CDR3 DNA sequence: TGTGCCAGCAGGAGCGGACAGCCGGGGGGCGCGTATGGCTACACCTTC. Encoded protein: CASRSGQPGGAYGYTF.

The chain joins TRBV21-1 to TRBJ2-3; the table's D gene call, TRBD1, was not cross checked with the DNA. TRBV21-1 is listed as a pseudogene. This CDR3 comprises 15 residues. In DNA, the CDR3 is TGTGCCAGCAGCAAAAAGGTCAGGAGCACAGATACGCAGTATTTT. Protein product: CASSKKVRSTDTQYF.

The chain links TRBV5-6 to TRBJ2-5; TRBD2 matches 9 bases. V was pared by 4 bases and J by 4 bases, with 8 bases of the junction left unmatched. Germline loops: CDR1 SGHDT, CDR2 YYEEEE. The CDR3 runs to 15 residues. The CDR3 sequence is CASSPPGSGRETQYF. The DNA of the CDR3 is TGTGCCAGCAGCCCGCCAGGTAGCGGGAGAGAGACCCAGTACTTC.

In its sample, this clone was seen a few times. The rearrangement joins TRBV6-4 to TRBJ2-3, with D perhaps matching TRBD2 (6 bases). V dropped 2 bases and J dropped 0 bases, with 9 bases sitting between them. Germline V gene sequence: CDR1 MRHNA, CDR2 SNTAGT. This CDR3 contains 15 residues. CDR3 DNA sequence: TGTGCCAGCAGTGACCGCGGGGAAAGCACAGATACGCAGTATTTT. It codes for CASSDRGESTDTQYF.

This sequence joins TRBV7-8 and TRBJ2-1; 12 bases fit TRBD2. Germline CDR1 is SGHVS and CDR2 is FQNEAQ. The CDR3 extends over 15 amino acids. The V and J ends lost 5 bases and 9 bases, in that order; junction bases with no gene match: 8. The CDR3 sequence: CASSQASGRVTEQFF. The CDR3 nucleotides read TGTGCCAGCAGCCAGGCTAGCGGGAGGGTTACTGAGCAGTTCTTC.

The V and J genes are TRBV30 and TRBJ1-2; perhaps TRBD1 as D (5 bases). Trimming left V 5 bases short and J 4 bases short, with 11 bases between. Germline CDR1 is GTSNPN and CDR2 is SVGIG (reference sequence). CDR3 length: 12 amino acids. CDR3 amino acids: CAWGKDIYGYTF. In DNA form, the CDR3 reads TGTGCCTGGGGCAAGGACATCTATGGCTACACCTTC.

The rearrangement joins TRBV6-5 to TRBJ2-5; 11 bases line up with TRBD2. The length of the CDR3 is 16 residues. In germline, CDR1 is MNHEY, CDR2 SVGAGI. Unmatched junction bases numbered 3, after V lost 2 bases and J lost 1 base. In DNA form, the CDR3 reads TGTGCCAGCAGTTACGGGACTAGCGGAGGCCAAGAGACCCAGTACTTC. This gives the protein CASSYGTSGGQETQYF.

This sequence joins TRBV7-2 and TRBJ2-2, with TRBD2 matching over 11 bases. Trimming removed 5 bases from V and 6 bases from J; junction bases left unmatched: 8. Germline values: CDR1 SGHTA, CDR2 FQGNSA. This CDR3 region has 16 residues. Written as DNA, the CDR3 is TGTGCCAGCAGCCCTACTAGCGGGAGTACCCCCGGGGAGCTGTTTTTT. Translated: CASSPTSGSTPGELFF. Combining the CDR3 with reference TRBV7-2 and TRBJ2-2 gives the whole variable domain GAGVSQSPSNKVTEKGKDVELRCDPISGHTALYWYRQSLGQGLEFLIYFQGNSAPDKSGLPSDRFSAERTGGSVSTLTIQRTQQEDSAVYLCASSPTSGSTPGELFFGEGSRLTVL.

This clone has a handful of counts. CDR3 region: CASSLEGQSQETQYF. CDR3 DNA sequence: TGTGCCAGCAGCTTGGAGGGACAGAGCCAAGAGACCCAGTACTTC. V is TRBV5-8 and J is TRBJ2-5; 7 bases are shared with TRBD1. Germline values: CDR1 SGHTS, CDR2 YDEGEE. The length of the CDR3 is 15 residues. V shed 0 bases and J 1 base; nucleotides not matched to a gene: 3.

The genes are TRBV4-1 and TRBJ1-4; 12 nucleotides match TRBD1. The germline V gene encodes CDR1 MGHRA and CDR2 YSYEKL. J was trimmed by 8 bases and V by 1 base; bases with no gene match: 5. The CDR3 totals 16 residues. The CDR3 is CASSQAPGTGGEKLFF. CDR3 nucleotide sequence: TGCGCCAGCAGCCAAGCCCCCGGGACAGGGGGCGAAAAACTGTTTTTT.

The rearrangement links TRBV18 to TRBJ2-2, with D unresolved. V shed 1 base and J shed 5 bases, with 5 bases lying between them. This CDR3 is built from 13 residues. Germline values: CDR1 KGHSH, CDR2 LQKENI. DNA of the CDR3: TGTGCCAGCTCACCACAGCATACCGGGGAGCTGTTTTTT. Its translation is CASSPQHTGELFF.

The chain employs TRBV5-1 and TRBJ2-7; a possible D gene is TRBD1 (5 bases). This CDR3 contains 13 residues. V shed 3 bases and J shed 7 bases, with 14 bases lying between them. Germline CDR1 SGHRS, CDR2 YFSETQ. This CDR3 is CASSWSDQGEQYF. Written as DNA, the CDR3 is TGCGCCAGCAGCTGGTCCGATCAGGGAGAGCAGTACTTC.

The genes are TRBV27 and TRBJ1-2; D may be TRBD1 (5 bases). Germline CDR1 reads MNHEY; CDR2 reads SMNVEV (reference sequence). This CDR3 has 15 residues. Trimming removed 5 bases at V and 4 bases at J, with 17 bases between. CDR3 protein: CASSLHAGQSYGYTF. The DNA for the CDR3 is TGTGCCAGCAGTCTGCATGCTGGACAATCCTATGGCTACACCTTC.

The chain carries TRBV19 and TRBJ1-2; D is possibly TRBD1 (5 bases). This CDR3 has 12 residues. Trimming left V 7 bases short and J 8 bases short, with 14 bases between. Germline values: CDR1 LNHDA, CDR2 SQIVND (reference sequence). The DNA of the CDR3 is TGTGCCAGTAACATAGGGGTGGGAGGCTACACCTTC. Translating it yields CASNIGVGGYTF.

This chain connects TRBV7-9 to TRBJ1-1, with 8 bases fitting TRBD1. The V segment lost 3 bases and the J segment 2 bases; nucleotides outside the gene matches: 2. The V gene's germline CDR1 is SEHNR and CDR2 FQNEAQ (reference sequence). This CDR3 is 14 amino acids long. The CDR3 loop is CASSFGTGNTEAFF. The DNA for the CDR3 is TGTGCCAGCAGCTTCGGGACAGGTAACACTGAAGCTTTCTTT.

The J gene is TRBJ1-4, the V gene TRBV5-1, with 8 bases identical to TRBD1. Looked up from germline, CDR1 is SGHRS and CDR2 is YFSETQ. Losses at the gene ends were 4 bases for V and 2 bases for J; bases not matched to a gene: 1. The CDR3 runs 14 residues. The CDR3 loop reads CASSRQGTNEKLFF. CDR3 coding DNA: TGCGCCAGCAGCCGACAGGGGACTAATGAAAAACTGTTTTTT.

V and J are TRBV10-3 and TRBJ2-3; 8 nucleotides match TRBD2. V shed 9 bases, J shed 8 bases, and the junction held 10 bases outside the gene matches. This CDR3 is 13 amino acids long. Germline lookup yields CDR1 ENHRY and CDR2 SYGVKD. This CDR3 reads CAMRGLEMGTQYF. CDR3 bases: TGTGCCATGCGGGGACTAGAAATGGGTACGCAGTATTTT.

The chain combines TRBV7-3 with TRBJ2-2; the match to TRBD2 covers 7 bases. The germline V gene encodes CDR1 SGHTA and CDR2 FQGTGA. The CDR3 runs 15 residues. V dropped 5 bases and J dropped 4; count of bases not matched to a gene: 7. As DNA, the CDR3 is TGTGCCAGCAGCCCCCAAGCGGGATTCACCGGGGAGCTGTTTTTT. As protein: CASSPQAGFTGELFF.

This clone came up once. This chain links TRBV30 with TRBJ1-2; D ambiguous. CDR3 size: 13 residues. Germline V gene data show CDR1 as GTSNPN and CDR2 as SVGIG (reference sequence). The CDR3 loop is CGSWVRPDDGYTF. CDR3 nucleotides: TGTGGGAGTTGGGTACGGCCCGATGATGGCTACACCTTC.

This chain uses TRBV13 with TRBJ1-1; 8 bases fit TRBD1. The V gene end was trimmed by 4 bases and the J gene end by 11 bases; junction bases not matched to a gene: 12. The CDR3 totals 14 residues. Germline values: CDR1 PRHDT, CDR2 FYEKMQ (reference sequence). The CDR3 reads CASSSEDRAFEAFF. CDR3 DNA: TGTGCCAGCAGCTCGGAGGACAGGGCGTTCGAGGCTTTCTTT.

The V call is TRBV18, the J call TRBJ1-3; 7 bases line up with TRBD1. Losses at the gene ends were 1 base for V and 3 bases for J; bases not matched to a gene: 9. The CDR3 covers 17 residues. From germline, CDR1 is KGHSH and CDR2 LQKENI. The DNA of the CDR3 is TGTGCCAGCTCACCACTACGGGACAGAACCATTGGAAACACCATATATTTT. This codes for CASSPLRDRTIGNTIYF. Variable domain in full (rest from reference TRBV18 and TRBJ1-3): NAGVMQNPRHLVRRRGQEARLRCSPMKGHSHVYWYRQLPEEGLKFMVYLQKENIIDESGMPKERFSAEFPKEGPSILRIQQVVRGDSAAYFCASSPLRDRTIGNTIYFGEGSWLTVV.

The CDR3 protein is CASSIGQGAGGAFF. In DNA form, the CDR3 reads TGCGCCAGCAGCATAGGACAGGGGGCAGGTGGGGCTTTCTTT. The chain carries TRBV5-1 and TRBJ1-1; 11 nucleotides line up with TRBD1. The J segment lost 11 bases and the V segment lost 4 bases, leaving 10 bases of the junction unmatched. The CDR3 covers 14 residues. Germline V CDR1 and CDR2: SGHRS, YFSETQ.

As DNA, the CDR3 is TGTGCCAGCAGTGAACTGACAGGCATTAGCAATCAGCCCCAGCATTTT. Amino acid sequence: CASSELTGISNQPQHF. This sequence joins TRBV6-1 and TRBJ1-5; D may be TRBD1 (6 bases). The V end was cut by 2 bases, the J end by 0 bases, with 11 bases between. The CDR3 length is 16 residues. CDR1 is MNHNS, CDR2 SASEGT, per germline.

CDR3 DNA: TGTGCCAGCAGCTTAACGAGTGGGGGGTTAACTGAAGCTTTCTTT. Protein: CASSLTSGGLTEAFF. This chain uses TRBV7-3 with TRBJ1-1; TRBD1 is a possible D gene (5 bases). The CDR3 is 15 amino acids. Germline V gene data show CDR1 as SGHTA and CDR2 as FQGTGA. V shed 0 bases and J shed 5 bases, with 13 bases lying between them.

The chain joins TRBV19 to TRBJ1-4; the D gene is possibly TRBD1 (6 bases). The CDR3 has 16 amino acids. The ends were cut back, 4 bases at V and 7 bases at J, with 19 bases in the middle. Germline CDR1 reads LNHDA; CDR2 reads SQIVND (reference sequence). The CDR3 loop is CASSTTPQGQLEKLFF. The CDR3 DNA sequence: TGTGCCAGTAGTACCACCCCGCAAGGACAGCTTGAAAAACTGTTTTTT.

This rearrangement joins TRBV5-4 to TRBJ2-6; D perhaps matches TRBD2 (5 bases). Between the trimmed V and J ends, which lost 5 bases and 1 base, there was a span of 13 bases. Germline-derived CDR1 and CDR2 are SGHNT and YYREEE (reference sequence). The CDR3 extends over 16 amino acids. CDR3 sequence: CASRRTVGSGANVLTF. The CDR3 bases are TGTGCCAGCAGGCGGACTGTTGGGTCTGGGGCCAACGTCCTGACTTTC.

V and J are TRBV21-1 and TRBJ1-5; the D segment call TRBD1 is taken from the table without a DNA check. TRBV21-1 is listed as a pseudogene. The CDR3 covers 19 residues. CDR3 region: CASTHSRDRGYNSNQPQHF. CDR3 DNA sequence: TGTGCCAGCACCCATTCGAGGGACAGAGGATATAATAGCAATCAGCCCCAGCATTTT.

The genes are TRBV2 and TRBJ2-5; possibly TRBD2 for D (6 bases). The J call is doubtful: the DNA matches TRBJ2-7 better. CDR3 length equals 13 residues. Germline V gives CDR1 SNHLY, CDR2 FYNNEI. CDR3 nucleotide sequence: TGTGCCAGCAAAAGGGAGGCTACGGACGAGCAGTACTTC. Translation gives CASKREATDEQYF.

This clone was picked up a small number of times. This rearrangement joins TRBV5-4 to TRBJ2-1; TRBD2 agrees at 13 bases. V lost 4 bases, J lost 5 bases, and 9 bases stayed unmatched. In germline, CDR1 is SGHNT, CDR2 YYREEE (reference sequence). The CDR3 spans 17 residues. The DNA for the CDR3 is TGTGCCAGCAGCCGCACCTGGACTAGCGGGGGCCACAATGAGCAGTTCTTC. This gives the protein CASSRTWTSGGHNEQFF.